This T cell receptor beta chain is from a study of shared clonotypes between healthy human individuals. On the study more broadly: The plates for each donor numbered three CD4 naive, three CD4 memory, two CD8 naive and one CD8 memory.

As for this clone: The antigen remains undetermined.

Study-level findings and limits: Several donors had about 5% of their naive CD4 clonotypes in common. When compared with the clonotypes that were shared by all four sorted-subset donors, the non-shared clonotypes turned out to have lower generation probabilities.

The method was immunoSEQ multiplex PCR; TCRdb's version includes in-frame clones alone and lacks a portion of them. The data show 2,100,000 or so clones, with approximately 94% seen just once and around 0.13% held by the top ten. The CDR3 consists of 14 residues. Germline trimming cut 6 bases from V and 4 bases from J; bases unmatched to any gene: 8. Germline V gene sequence: CDR1 MNHEY, CDR2 SVGAGI. The rearrangement uses TRBV6-5 and TRBJ1-1; TRBD1 agrees at 7 bases. Specimen: naive CD4+ T cells sorted from blood. Specified subset: CD45RA+ positively selected. The source is a man aged 18 to 29 in good health. DNA for the CDR3: TGTGCCAGCAGACCAGACAGGGAGGGCACTGAAGCTTTCTTT. Translated: CASRPDREGTEAFF.